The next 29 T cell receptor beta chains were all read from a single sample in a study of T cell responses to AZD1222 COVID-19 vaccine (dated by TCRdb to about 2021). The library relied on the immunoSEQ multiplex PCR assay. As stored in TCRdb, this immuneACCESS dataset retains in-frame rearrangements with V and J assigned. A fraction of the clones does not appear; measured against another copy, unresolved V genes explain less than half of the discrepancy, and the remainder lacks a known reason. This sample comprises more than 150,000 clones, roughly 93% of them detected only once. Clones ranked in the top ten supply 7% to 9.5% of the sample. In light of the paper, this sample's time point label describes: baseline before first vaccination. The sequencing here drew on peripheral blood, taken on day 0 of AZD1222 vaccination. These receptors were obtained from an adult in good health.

This CDR3 is CASTRGSGFYEQYF. The CDR3 DNA follows: TGTGCCAGCACCCGGGGTAGCGGCTTCTACGAGCAGTACTTC. This chain uses TRBV6-5 with TRBJ2-7; TRBD2 is a possible D gene (6 bases). Germline V gene lookup returns CDR1 MNHEY and CDR2 SVGAGI. Trimming left V 7 bases short and J 3 bases short, with 16 bases between. There are 14 residues in the CDR3.

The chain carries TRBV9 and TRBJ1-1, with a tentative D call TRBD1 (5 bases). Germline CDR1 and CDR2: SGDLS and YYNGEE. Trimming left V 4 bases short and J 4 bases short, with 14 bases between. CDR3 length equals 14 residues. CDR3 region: CASSPIGASTEAFF. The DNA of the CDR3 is TGTGCCAGCAGCCCCATAGGGGCCAGCACTGAAGCTTTCTTT.

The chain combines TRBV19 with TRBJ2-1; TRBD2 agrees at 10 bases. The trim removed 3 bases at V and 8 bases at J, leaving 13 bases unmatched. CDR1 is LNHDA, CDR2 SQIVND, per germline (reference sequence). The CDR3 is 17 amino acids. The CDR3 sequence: CASSIALASGRADEQFF. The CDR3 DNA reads TGTGCCAGTAGTATTGCCCTAGCTAGCGGGAGAGCAGATGAGCAGTTCTTC.

Here the CDR3 DNA reads TGTGCCAGCAGTATAGCGGGAGGCTTGGAGACCCAGTACTTC. Protein: CASSIAGGLETQYF. The rearrangement joins TRBV9 to TRBJ2-5, with 10 bases that match TRBD2. Germline CDR1 and CDR2: SGDLS and YYNGEE. This CDR3 has 14 residues. J lost 5 bases, V lost 5 bases, and 6 bases had no gene match. Based on the CDR3 plus reference TRBV9 and TRBJ2-5, the full variable domain is DSGVTQTPKHLITATGQRVTLRCSPRSGDLSVYWYQQSLDQGLQFLIQYYNGEERAKGNILERFSAQQFPDLHSELNLSSLELGDSALYFCASSIAGGLETQYFGPGTRLLVL.

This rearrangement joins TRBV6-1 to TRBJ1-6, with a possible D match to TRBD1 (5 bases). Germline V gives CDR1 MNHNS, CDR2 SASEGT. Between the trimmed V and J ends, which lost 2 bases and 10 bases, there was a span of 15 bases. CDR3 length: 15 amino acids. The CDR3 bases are TGTGCCAGCAGTGAAACAGGCGCTCGGTGGTCACCCCTCCACTTT. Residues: CASSETGARWSPLHF.

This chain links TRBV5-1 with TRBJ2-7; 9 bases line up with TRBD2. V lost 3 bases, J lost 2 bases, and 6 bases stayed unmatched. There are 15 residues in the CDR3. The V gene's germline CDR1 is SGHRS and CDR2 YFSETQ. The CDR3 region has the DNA TGCGCCAGCAGCTGGGCTAGCGGGAAAGCCTACGAGCAGTACTTC. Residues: CASSWASGKAYEQYF. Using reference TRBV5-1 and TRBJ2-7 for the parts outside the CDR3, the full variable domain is KAGVTQTPRYLIKTRGQQVTLSCSPISGHRSVSWYQQTPGQGLQFLFEYFSETQRNKGNFPGRFSGRQFSNSRSEMNVSTLELGDSALYLCASSWASGKAYEQYFGPGTRLTVT.

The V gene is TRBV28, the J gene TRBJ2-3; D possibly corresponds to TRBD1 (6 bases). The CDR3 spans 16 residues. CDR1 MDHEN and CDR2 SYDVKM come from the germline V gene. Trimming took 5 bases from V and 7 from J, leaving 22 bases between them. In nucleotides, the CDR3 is TGTGCCAGCAGTGGGTCCCAGGGGCTACTAGACCATACGCAGTATTTT. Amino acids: CASSGSQGLLDHTQYF.

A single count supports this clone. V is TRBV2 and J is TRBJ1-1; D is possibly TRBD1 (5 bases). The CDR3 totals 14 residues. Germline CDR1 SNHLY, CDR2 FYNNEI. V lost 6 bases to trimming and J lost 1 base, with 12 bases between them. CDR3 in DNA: TGTGCCAGCAGGCGCCCAGGGTCGAACACTGAAGCTTTCTTT. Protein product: CASRRPGSNTEAFF.

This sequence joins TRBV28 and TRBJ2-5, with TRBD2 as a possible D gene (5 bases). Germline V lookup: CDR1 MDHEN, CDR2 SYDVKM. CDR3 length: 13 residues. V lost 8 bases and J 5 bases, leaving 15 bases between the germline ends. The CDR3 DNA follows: TGTGCCAGCGGACGCGGAGGTTGGGAGACCCAGTACTTC. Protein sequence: CASGRGGWETQYF.

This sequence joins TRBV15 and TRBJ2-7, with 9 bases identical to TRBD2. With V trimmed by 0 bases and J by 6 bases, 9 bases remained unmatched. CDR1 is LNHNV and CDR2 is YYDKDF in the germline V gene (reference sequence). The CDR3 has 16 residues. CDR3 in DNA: TGTGCCACCAGCAGAGAGAGGGCGGGAGGGAGATCCGAGCAGTACTTC. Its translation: CATSRERAGGRSEQYF.

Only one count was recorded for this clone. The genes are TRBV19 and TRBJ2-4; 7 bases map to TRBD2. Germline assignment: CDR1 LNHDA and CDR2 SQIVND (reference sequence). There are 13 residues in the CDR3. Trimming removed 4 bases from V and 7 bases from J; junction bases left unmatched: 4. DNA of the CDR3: TGTGCCAGTAGTAGCGGGAGCAATAACATTCAGTACTTC. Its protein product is CASSSGSNNIQYF.

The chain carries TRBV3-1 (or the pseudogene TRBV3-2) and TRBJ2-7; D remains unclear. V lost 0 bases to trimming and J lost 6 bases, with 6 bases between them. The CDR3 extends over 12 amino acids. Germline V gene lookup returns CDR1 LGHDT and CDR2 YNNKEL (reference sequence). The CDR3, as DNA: TGTGCCAGCAGCCAAGATGGTCCCGAGCAGTACTTC. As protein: CASSQDGPEQYF.

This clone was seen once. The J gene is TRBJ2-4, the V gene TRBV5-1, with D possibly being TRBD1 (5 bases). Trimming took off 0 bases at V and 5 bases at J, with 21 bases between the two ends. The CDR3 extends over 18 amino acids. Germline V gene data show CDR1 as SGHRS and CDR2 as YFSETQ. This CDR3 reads CASSLEGVGSRRENIQYF. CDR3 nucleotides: TGCGCCAGCAGCTTGGAGGGCGTGGGTTCACGCAGGGAAAACATTCAGTACTTC.

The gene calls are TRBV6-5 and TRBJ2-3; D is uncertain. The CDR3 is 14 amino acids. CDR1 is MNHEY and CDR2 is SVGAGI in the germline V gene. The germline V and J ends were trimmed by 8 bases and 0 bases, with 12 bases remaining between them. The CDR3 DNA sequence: TGTGCCAGCCACAATAGCCCGAGCACAGATACGCAGTATTTT. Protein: CASHNSPSTDTQYF.

The CDR3 here is CASSLVPGDGELFF. CDR3 nucleotides: TGTGCCAGCAGCTTAGTTCCAGGGGACGGGGAGCTGTTTTTT. V usage is TRBV11-2 and J usage is TRBJ2-2, with D tentatively TRBD1 (6 bases). This CDR3 is 14 amino acids long. Per germline, CDR1 SGHAT and CDR2 FQNNGV. Trimming took off 1 base at V and 7 bases at J, with 10 bases between the two ends. Looking up the rest from reference TRBV11-2 and TRBJ2-2 gives the full variable domain: EAGVAQSPRYKIIEKRQSVAFWCNPISGHATLYWYQQILGQGPKLLIQFQNNGVVDDSQLPKDRFSAERLKGVDSTLKIQPAKLEDSAVYLCASSLVPGDGELFFGEGSRLTVL.

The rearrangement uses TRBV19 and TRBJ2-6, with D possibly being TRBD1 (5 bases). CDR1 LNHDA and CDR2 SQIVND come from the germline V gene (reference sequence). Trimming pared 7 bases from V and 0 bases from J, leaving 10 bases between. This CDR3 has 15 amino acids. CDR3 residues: CASNRQSSGANVLTF. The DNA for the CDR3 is TGTGCCAGTAACAGACAGAGCTCTGGGGCCAACGTCCTGACTTTC.

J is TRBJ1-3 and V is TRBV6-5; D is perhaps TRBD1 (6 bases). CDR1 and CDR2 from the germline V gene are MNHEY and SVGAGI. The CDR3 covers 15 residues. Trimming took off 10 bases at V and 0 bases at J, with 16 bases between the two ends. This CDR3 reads CATERTADSGNTIYF. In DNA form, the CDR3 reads TGTGCCACCGAAAGGACAGCCGACTCTGGAAACACCATATATTTT.

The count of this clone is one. In nucleotides, the CDR3 is TGTGCCAGTAGTACCGGGACGGCGAACACTGAAGCTTTCTTT. Protein sequence: CASSTGTANTEAFF. The chain has TRBV19 and TRBJ1-1; tentative D call: TRBD1 (5 bases). The CDR3 covers 14 residues. The germline V gene encodes CDR1 LNHDA and CDR2 SQIVND (reference sequence). V lost 4 bases and J lost 1, with 10 bases in between. The whole variable domain, remainder taken from reference TRBV19 and TRBJ1-1, is DGGITQSPKYLFRKEGQNVTLSCEQNLNHDAMYWYRQDPGQGLRLIYYSQIVNDFQKGDIAEGYSVSREKKESFPLTVTSAQKNPTAFYLCASSTGTANTEAFFGQGTRLTVV.

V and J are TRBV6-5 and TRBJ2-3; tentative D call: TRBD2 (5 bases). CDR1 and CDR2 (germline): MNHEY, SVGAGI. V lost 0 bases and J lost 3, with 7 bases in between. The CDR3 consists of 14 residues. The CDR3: CASSYSPGTDTQYF. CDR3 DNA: TGTGCCAGCAGTTACTCACCGGGAACAGATACGCAGTATTTT.

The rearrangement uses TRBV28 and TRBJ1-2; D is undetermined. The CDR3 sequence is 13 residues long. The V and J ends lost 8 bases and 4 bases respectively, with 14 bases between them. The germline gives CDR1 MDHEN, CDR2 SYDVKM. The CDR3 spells CASHEDGPYGYTF. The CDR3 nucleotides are TGTGCCAGCCATGAGGACGGACCCTATGGCTACACCTTC.

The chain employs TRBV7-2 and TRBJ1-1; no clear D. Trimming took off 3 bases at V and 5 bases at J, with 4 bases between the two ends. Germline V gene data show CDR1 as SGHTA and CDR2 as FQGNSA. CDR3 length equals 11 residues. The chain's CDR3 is CASSFATEAFF. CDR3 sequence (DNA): TGTGCCAGCAGCTTCGCGACTGAAGCTTTCTTT.

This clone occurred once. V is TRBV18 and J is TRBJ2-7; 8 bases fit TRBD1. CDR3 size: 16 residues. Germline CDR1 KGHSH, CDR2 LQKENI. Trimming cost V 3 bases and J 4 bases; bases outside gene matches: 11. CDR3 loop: CASSPLNRGMKYEQYF. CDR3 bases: TGTGCCAGCTCACCTCTCAACAGGGGGATGAAATACGAGCAGTACTTC.

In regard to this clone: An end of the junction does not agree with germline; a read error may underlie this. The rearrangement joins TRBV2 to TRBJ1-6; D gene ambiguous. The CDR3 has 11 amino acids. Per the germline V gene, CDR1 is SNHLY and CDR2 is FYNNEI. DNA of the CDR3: TGTGCCACCAGTAATGACTCACCCCTCCACTTT. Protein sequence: CATSNDSPLHF.

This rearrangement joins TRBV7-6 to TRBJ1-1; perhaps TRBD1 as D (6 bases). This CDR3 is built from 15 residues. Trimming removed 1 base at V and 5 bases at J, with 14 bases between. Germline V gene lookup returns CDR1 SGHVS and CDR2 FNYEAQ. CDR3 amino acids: CASSLDSQGKTEAFF. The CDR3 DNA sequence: TGTGCCAGCAGCTTAGATAGCCAGGGGAAAACTGAAGCTTTCTTT.

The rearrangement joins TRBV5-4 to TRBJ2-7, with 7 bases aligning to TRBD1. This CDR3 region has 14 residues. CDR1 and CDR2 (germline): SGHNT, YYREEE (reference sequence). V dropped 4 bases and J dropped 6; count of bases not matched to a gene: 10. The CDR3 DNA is TGTGCCAGCAGCCCGAGGGGGACAGTGTTCGAGCAGTACTTC. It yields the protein CASSPRGTVFEQYF.

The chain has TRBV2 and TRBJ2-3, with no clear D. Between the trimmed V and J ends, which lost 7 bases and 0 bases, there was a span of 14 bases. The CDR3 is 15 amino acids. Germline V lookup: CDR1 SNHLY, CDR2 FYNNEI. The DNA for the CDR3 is TGTGCCAGCAAATACCCAGCCGTTAGCACAGATACGCAGTATTTT. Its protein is CASKYPAVSTDTQYF. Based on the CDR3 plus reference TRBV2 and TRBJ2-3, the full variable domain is EPEVTQTPSHQVTQMGQEVILRCVPISNHLYFYWYRQILGQKVEFLVSFYNNEISEKSEIFDDQFSVERPDGSNFTLKIRSTKLEDSAMYFCASKYPAVSTDTQYFGPGTRLTVL.

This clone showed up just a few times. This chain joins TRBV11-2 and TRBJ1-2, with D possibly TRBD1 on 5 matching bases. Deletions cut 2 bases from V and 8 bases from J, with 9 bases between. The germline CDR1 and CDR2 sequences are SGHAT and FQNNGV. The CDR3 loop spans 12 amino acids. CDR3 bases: TGTGCCAGCAGCTTAACTAGGGGCGGCTACACCTTC. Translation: CASSLTRGGYTF.

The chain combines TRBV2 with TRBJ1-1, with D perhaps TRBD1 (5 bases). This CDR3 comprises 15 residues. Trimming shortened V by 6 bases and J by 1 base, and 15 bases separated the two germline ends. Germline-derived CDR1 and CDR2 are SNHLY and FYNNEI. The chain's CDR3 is CASRGRRQGNTEAFF. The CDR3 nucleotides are TGTGCCAGCAGAGGGAGGCGGCAGGGGAACACTGAAGCTTTCTTT.

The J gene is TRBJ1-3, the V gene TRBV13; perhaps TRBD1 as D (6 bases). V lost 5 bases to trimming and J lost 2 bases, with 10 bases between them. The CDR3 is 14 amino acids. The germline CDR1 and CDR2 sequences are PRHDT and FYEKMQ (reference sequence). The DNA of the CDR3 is TGTGCCAGCAGCCCGAGGACAGCTGGAAACACCATATATTTT. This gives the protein CASSPRTAGNTIYF.